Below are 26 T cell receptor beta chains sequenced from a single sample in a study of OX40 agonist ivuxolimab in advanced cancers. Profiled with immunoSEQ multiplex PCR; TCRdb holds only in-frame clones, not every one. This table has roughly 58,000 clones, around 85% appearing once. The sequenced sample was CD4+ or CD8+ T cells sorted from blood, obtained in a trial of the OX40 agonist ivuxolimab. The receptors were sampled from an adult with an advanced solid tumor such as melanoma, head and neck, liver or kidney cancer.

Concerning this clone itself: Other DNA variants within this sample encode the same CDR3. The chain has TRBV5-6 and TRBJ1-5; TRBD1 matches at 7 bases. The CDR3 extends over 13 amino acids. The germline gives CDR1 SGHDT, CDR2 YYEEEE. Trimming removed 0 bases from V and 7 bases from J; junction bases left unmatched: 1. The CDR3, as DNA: TGTGCCAGCAGCTTGGACAGGGGACAGCCCCAGCATTTT. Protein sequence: CASSLDRGQPQHF.

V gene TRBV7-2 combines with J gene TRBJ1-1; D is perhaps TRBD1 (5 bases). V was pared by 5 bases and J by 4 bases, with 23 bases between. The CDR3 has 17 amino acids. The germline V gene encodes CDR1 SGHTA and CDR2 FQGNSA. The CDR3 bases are TGTGCCAGCAGCCCAGGTCCGTTGGGGGGGTCGGGCACTGAAGCTTTCTTT. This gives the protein CASSPGPLGGSGTEAFF. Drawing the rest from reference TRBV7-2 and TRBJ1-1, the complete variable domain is GAGVSQSPSNKVTEKGKDVELRCDPISGHTALYWYRQSLGQGLEFLIYFQGNSAPDKSGLPSDRFSAERTGGSVSTLTIQRTQQEDSAVYLCASSPGPLGGSGTEAFFGQGTRLTVV.

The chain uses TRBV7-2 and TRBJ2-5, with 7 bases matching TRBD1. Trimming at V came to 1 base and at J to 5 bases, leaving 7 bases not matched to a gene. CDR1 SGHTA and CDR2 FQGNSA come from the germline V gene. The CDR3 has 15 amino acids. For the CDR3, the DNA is TGTGCCAGCAGCTTAGACAGGGGTAGTTATGAGACCCAGTACTTC. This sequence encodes CASSLDRGSYETQYF.

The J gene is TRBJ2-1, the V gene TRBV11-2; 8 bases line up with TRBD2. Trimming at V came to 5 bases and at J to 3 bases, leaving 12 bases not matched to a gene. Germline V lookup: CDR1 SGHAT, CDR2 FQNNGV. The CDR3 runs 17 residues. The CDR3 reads CASSPWASGRGYNEQFF. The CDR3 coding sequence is TGTGCCAGCAGCCCATGGGCGAGCGGGAGAGGCTACAATGAGCAGTTCTTC.

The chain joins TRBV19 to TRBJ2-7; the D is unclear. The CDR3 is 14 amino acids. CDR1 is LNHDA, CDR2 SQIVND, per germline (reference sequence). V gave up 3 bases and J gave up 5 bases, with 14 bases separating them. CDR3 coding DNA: TGTGCCAGTAGTATCGGCACAGTTTCTCACGAGCAGTACTTC. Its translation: CASSIGTVSHEQYF.

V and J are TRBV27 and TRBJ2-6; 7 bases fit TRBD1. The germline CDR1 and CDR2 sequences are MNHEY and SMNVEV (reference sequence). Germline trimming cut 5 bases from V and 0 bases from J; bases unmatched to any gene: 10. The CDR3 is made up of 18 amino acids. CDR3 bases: TGTGCCAGCAGTCGATGGACAGGAATCAACTCTGGGGCCAACGTCCTGACTTTC. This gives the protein CASSRWTGINSGANVLTF.

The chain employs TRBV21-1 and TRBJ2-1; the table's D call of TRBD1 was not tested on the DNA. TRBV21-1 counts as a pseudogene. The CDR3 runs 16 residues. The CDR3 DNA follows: TGTGCCAGCAGCAAGGTACAGGGGATTAGGGACAATGAGCAGTTCTTC. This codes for CASSKVQGIRDNEQFF.

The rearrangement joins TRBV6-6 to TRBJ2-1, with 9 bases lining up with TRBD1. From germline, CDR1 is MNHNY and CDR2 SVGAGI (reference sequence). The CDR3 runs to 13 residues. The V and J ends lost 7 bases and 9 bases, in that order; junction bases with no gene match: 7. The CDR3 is CASNTYRGLEQFF. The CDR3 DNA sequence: TGTGCCAGCAATACTTACAGGGGGCTTGAGCAGTTCTTC.

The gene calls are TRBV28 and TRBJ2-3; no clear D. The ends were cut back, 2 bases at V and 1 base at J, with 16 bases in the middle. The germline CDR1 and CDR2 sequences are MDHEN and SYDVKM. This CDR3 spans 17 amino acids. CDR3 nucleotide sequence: TGTGCCAGCAGTTTAATTGAAGCCTCGTGGCGCACAGATACGCAGTATTTT. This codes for CASSLIEASWRTDTQYF.

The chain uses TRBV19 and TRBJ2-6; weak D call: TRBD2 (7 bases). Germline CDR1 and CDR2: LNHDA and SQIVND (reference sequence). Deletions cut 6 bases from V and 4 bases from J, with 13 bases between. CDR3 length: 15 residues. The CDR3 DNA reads TGTGCCAGTAGAAAGGGGGGGCCAGGGGCCAACGTCCTGACTTTC. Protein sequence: CASRKGGPGANVLTF.

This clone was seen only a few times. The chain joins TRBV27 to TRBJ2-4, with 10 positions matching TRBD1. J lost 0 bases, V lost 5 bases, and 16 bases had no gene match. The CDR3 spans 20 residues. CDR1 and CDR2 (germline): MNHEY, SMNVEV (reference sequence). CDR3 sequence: CASSQVRGQGETLAKNIQYF. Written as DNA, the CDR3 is TGTGCCAGCAGTCAAGTAAGAGGACAGGGGGAAACCTTAGCCAAAAACATTCAGTACTTC.

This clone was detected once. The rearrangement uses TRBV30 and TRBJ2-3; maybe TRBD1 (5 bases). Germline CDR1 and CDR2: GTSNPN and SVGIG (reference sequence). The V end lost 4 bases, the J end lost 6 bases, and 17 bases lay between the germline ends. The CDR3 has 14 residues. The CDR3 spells CAWNRLPTHDTQYF. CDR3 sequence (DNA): TGTGCCTGGAACAGGCTACCCACCCATGATACGCAGTATTTT.

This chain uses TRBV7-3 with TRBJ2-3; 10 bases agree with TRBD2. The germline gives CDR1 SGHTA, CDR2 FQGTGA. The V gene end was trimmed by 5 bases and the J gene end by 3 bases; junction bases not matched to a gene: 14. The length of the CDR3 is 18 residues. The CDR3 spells CASSRGLASGSWTDTQYF. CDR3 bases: TGTGCCAGCAGCAGGGGATTGGCTAGCGGGAGTTGGACAGATACGCAGTATTTT.

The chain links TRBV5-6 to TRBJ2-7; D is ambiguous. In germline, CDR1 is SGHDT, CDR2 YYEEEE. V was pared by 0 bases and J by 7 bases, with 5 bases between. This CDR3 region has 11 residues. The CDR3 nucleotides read TGTGCCAGCAGCTTGGTAGAAGAGCAGTACTTC. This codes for CASSLVEEQYF.

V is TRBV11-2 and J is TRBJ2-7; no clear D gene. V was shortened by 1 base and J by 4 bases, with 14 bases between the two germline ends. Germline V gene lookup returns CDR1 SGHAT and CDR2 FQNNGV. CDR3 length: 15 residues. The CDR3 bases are TGTGCCAGCAGCTTAGGGCATGGTGGAGTATACGAGCAGTACTTC. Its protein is CASSLGHGGVYEQYF.

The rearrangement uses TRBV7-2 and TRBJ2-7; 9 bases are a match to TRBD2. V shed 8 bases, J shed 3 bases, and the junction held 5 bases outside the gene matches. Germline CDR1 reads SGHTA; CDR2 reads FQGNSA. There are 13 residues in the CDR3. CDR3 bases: TGTGCCAGCTCTTGGCGGGAGGGCTACGAGCAGTACTTC. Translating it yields CASSWREGYEQYF. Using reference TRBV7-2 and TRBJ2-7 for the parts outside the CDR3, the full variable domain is GAGVSQSPSNKVTEKGKDVELRCDPISGHTALYWYRQSLGQGLEFLIYFQGNSAPDKSGLPSDRFSAERTGGSVSTLTIQRTQQEDSAVYLCASSWREGYEQYFGPGTRLTVT.

CDR3 sequence: CSARSQETQYF. CDR3 sequence (DNA): TGCAGTGCTCGCAGCCAAGAGACCCAGTACTTC. This sequence joins TRBV20-1 and TRBJ2-5; D uncertain. V lost 5 bases and J lost 1, with 5 bases in between. Germline values: CDR1 DFQATT, CDR2 SNEGSKA (reference sequence). The CDR3 covers 11 residues.

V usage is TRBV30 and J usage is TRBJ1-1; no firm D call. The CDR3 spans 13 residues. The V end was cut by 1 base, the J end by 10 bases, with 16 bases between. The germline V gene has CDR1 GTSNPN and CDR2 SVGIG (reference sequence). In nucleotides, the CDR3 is TGTGCCTGGAGTGCGAATCACGGGAGAGGAGCTTTCTTT. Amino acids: CAWSANHGRGAFF.

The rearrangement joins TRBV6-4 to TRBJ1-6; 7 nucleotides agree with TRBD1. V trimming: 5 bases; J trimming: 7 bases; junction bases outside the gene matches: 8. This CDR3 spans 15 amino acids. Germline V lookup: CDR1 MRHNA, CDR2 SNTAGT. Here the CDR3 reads CASSLSTQGNSPLHF. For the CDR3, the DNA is TGTGCCAGCAGTCTATCGACACAGGGGAATTCACCCCTCCACTTT.

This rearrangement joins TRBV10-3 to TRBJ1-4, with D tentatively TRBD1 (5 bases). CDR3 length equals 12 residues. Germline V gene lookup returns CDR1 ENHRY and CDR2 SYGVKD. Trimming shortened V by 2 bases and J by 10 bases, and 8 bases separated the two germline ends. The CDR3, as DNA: TGTGCCATCAGTGAGGGGGGTGTAAAACTGTTTTTT. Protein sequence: CAISEGGVKLFF.

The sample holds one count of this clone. This CDR3 is CASSVGLAGNSYEQYF. Written as DNA, the CDR3 is TGTGCCAGCAGCGTAGGACTAGCGGGCAACTCCTACGAGCAGTACTTC. The chain has TRBV9 and TRBJ2-7, with 10 bases identical to TRBD2. CDR3 length: 16 amino acids. V shed 0 bases and J 0 bases; nucleotides not matched to a gene: 3. The germline CDR1 and CDR2 sequences are SGDLS and YYNGEE.

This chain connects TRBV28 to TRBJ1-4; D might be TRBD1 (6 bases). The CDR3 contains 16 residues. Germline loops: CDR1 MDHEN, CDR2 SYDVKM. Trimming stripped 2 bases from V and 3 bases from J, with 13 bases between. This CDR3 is CASSLEQGPPNEKLFF. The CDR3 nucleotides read TGTGCCAGCAGTTTAGAACAGGGACCTCCTAATGAAAAACTGTTTTTT.

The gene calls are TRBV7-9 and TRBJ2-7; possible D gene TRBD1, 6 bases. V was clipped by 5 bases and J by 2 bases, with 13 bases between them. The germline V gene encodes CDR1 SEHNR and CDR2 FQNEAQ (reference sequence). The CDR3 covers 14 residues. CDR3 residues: CASSQGTYAYEQYF. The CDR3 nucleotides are TGTGCCAGCAGCCAGGGGACATACGCCTACGAGCAGTACTTC.

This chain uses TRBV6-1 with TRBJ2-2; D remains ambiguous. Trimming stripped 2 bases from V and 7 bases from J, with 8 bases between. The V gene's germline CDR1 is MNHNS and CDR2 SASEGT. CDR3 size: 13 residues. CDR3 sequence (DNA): TGTGCCAGCAGTGAAATCCAGTTCGGGGAGCTGTTTTTT. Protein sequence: CASSEIQFGELFF.

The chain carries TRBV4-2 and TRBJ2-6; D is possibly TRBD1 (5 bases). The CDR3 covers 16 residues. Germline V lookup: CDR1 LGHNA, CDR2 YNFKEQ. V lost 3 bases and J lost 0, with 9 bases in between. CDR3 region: CASSQSDSSGANVLTF. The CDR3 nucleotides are TGTGCCAGCAGCCAGTCCGACAGCTCTGGGGCCAACGTCCTGACTTTC.

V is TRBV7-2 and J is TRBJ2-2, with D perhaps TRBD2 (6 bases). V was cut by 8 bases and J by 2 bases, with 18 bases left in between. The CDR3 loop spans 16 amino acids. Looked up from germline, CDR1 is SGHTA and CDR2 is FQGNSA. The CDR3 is CASPTRGLSNTGELFF. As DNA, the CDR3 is TGTGCCAGCCCGACTCGGGGACTCTCTAACACCGGGGAGCTGTTTTTT.